These 2 T cell receptor beta chains were all obtained from the same sample, sequenced in a study of T-cell reconstitution after alpha-beta-depleted transplantation in children (dated by TCRdb to between 2015 and 2016). The method was PCR. The run used an Illumina HiSeq 2500. TCR library preparation used molecular barcoding, with unique molecular identifiers applied to normalize quantification of the TCRbeta repertoire. Starting from the raw public reads, TCRdb applied fastp trimming at Q25, assembled clones with MiXCR and retained in-frame beta chains. Entries are consolidated by CDR3 protein sequence, retaining the most common genes and DNA. The sample table contains around 600,000 distinct CDR3 sequences; only one count was recorded for over 15% of them. 1.1% of the sample is taken by the ten largest. The sample here was PBMCs from the stem cell graft donor, taken from the stem cell graft. The receptors were gathered from a human donor who donated a stem cell graft to a child with acute myeloid leukemia.

The sample holds many counts of this clonotype. This chain connects TRBV7-7 to TRBJ2-1; tentatively, D is TRBD1 (5 bases). Germline V gives CDR1 SSHAT, CDR2 FNYEAQ (reference sequence). V lost 0 bases and J 8 bases, leaving 14 bases between the germline ends. This CDR3 region has 15 residues. CDR3 nucleotide sequence: TGTGCCAGCAGCTTAGCGCCAGCAGGGATGGATGAGCAGTTCTTC. This encodes CASSLAPAGMDEQFF.

This clonotype has at least ten counts. The chain combines TRBV5-5 with TRBJ1-6; D remains unclear. Trimming took off 2 bases at V and 9 bases at J, with 12 bases between the two ends. Germline assignment: CDR1 SGHKS and CDR2 YYEKEE (reference sequence). There are 14 residues in the CDR3. The CDR3 DNA reads TGTGCCAGCAGCTTTAAGTCAGCTGGTTCACCCCTCCACTTT. Translated, it gives CASSFKSAGSPLHF.